This T cell receptor beta chain was recorded in a study of vaccination and CD4 T cells after COVID-19. At the level of the study: Four females and six males made up the convalescents, with two Hispanic.

Regarding treatment: roughly 10-day PBMC culture with coronavirus spike peptide pools or control peptides (ViraFEST assay). Germline V gene sequence: CDR1 SEHNR, CDR2 FQNEAQ (reference sequence). The CDR3 is made up of 16 amino acids. V was cut by 2 bases and J by 5 bases, with 19 bases left in between. This clonotype occurred once. Its antigen is not identified. Cultured CD4+ T cells had their DNA profiled by the Oncomine TCR Beta short-read assay. MiXCR, applied by TCRdb to the PCR reads, yields one record per CDR3 protein. This table has about 16,000 distinct CDR3 sequences, under 60% appearing once.

Sequenced material: cultured CD4+ T cells from blood, taken after SARS-CoV-2 vaccination. This chain uses TRBV7-9 with TRBJ2-7; the D gene is possibly TRBD1 (6 bases). The receptor's source is a human donor with COVID-19. CDR3 nucleotide sequence: TGTGCCAGCAGCTTAAGCCGTACCGGACAGCTCCACGAGCAGTACTTC. Translation: CASSLSRTGQLHEQYF.